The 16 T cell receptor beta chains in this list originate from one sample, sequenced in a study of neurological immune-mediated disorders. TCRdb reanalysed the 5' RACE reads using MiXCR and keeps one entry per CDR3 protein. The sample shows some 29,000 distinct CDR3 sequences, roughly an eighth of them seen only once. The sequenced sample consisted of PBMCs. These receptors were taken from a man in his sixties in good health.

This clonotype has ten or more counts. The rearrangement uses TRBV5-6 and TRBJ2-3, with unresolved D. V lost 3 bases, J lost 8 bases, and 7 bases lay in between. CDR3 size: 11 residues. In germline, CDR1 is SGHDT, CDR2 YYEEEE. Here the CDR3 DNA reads TGTGCCAGCAGCTATAGTGGTACGCAGTATTTT. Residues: CASSYSGTQYF.

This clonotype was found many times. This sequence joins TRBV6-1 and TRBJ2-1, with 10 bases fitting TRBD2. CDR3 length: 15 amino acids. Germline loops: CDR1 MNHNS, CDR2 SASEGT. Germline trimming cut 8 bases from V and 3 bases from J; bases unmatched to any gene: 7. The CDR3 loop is CASGSSGGLYNEQFF. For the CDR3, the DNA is TGTGCCAGCGGTTCTAGCGGGGGCCTCTACAATGAGCAGTTCTTC.

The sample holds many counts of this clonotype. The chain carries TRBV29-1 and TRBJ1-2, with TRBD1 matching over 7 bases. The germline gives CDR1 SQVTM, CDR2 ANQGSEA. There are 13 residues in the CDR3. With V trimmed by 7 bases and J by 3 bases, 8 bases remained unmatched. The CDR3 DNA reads TGCAGCGACAGACAGGGAATTGACTATGGCTACACCTTC. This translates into CSDRQGIDYGYTF.

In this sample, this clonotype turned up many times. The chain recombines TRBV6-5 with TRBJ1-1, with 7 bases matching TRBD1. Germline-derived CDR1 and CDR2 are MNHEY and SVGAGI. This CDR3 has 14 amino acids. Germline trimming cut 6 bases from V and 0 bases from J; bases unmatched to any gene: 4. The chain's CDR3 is CASRRQGMNTEAFF. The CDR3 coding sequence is TGTGCCAGCAGACGACAGGGTATGAACACTGAAGCTTTCTTT.

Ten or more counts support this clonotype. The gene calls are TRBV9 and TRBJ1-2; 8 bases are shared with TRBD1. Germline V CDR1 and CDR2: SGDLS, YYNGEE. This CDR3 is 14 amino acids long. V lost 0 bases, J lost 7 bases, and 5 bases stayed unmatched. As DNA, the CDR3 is TGTGCCAGCAGCGTAGTCGGCCAGGGGGCTGGCTACACCTTC. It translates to CASSVVGQGAGYTF.

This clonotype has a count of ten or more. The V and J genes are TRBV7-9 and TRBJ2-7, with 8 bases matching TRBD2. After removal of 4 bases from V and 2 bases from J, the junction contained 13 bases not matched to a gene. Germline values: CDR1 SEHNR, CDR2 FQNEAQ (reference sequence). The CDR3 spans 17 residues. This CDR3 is CASSSHQVAGFPYEQYF. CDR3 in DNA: TGTGCCAGCAGCTCCCATCAGGTAGCGGGATTTCCCTACGAGCAGTACTTC.

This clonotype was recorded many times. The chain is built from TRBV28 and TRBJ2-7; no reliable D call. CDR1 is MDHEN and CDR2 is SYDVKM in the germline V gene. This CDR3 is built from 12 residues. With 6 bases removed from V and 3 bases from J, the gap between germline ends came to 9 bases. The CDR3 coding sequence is TGTGCCAGCAGCCTCCCCTACTACGAGCAGTACTTC. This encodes CASSLPYYEQYF.

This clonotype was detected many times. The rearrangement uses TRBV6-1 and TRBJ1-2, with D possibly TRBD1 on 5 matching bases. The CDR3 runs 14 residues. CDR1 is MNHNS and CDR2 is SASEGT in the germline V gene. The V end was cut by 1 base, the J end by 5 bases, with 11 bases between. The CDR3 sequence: CASSEGPGTYGYTF. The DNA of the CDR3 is TGTGCCAGCAGTGAAGGTCCAGGGACTTATGGCTACACCTTC.

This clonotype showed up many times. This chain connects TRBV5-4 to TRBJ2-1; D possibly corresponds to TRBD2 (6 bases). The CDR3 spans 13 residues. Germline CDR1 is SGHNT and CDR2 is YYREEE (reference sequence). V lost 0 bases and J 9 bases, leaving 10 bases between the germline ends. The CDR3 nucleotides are TGTGCCAGCAGCTTGGCCGGGAGCGTTGAGCAGTTCTTC. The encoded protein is CASSLAGSVEQFF.

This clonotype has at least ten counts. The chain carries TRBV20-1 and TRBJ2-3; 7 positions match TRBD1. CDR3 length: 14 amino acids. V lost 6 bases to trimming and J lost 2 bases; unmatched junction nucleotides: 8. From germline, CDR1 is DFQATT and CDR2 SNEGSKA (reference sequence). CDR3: CSAARDSYTDTQYF. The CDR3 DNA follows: TGCAGTGCGGCCCGGGACAGCTACACAGATACGCAGTATTTT.

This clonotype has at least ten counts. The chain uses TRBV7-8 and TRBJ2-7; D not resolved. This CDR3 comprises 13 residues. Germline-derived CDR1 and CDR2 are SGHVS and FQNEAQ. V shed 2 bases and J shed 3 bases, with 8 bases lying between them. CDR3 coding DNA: TGTGCCAGCAGCTTATATGACGGCTACGAGCAGTACTTC. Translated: CASSLYDGYEQYF.

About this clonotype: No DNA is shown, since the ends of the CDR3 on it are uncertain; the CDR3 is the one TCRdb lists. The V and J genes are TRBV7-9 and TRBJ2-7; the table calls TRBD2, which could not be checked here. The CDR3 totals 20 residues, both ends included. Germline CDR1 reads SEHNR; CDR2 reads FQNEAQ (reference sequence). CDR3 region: CASSFYICSARDSGKYEQYF.

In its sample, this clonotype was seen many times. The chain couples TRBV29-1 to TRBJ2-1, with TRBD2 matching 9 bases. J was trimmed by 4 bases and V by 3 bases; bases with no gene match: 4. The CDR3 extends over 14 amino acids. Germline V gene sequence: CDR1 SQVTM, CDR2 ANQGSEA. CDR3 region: CSVEPSGKYNEQFF. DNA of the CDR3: TGCAGCGTTGAGCCTAGCGGGAAATACAATGAGCAGTTCTTC.

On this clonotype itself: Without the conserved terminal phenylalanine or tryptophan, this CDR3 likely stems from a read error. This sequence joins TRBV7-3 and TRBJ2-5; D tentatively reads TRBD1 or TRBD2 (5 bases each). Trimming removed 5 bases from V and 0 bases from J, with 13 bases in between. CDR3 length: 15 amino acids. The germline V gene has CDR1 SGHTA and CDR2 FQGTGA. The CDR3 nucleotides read TGTGCCAGCAGCGCTGGGACCGTCTACCAAGAGACCCAGTACTTA. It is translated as CASSAGTVYQETQYL.

CDR3 sequence: CASSLVGPLYTQYF. DNA for the CDR3: TGTGCCAGCAGCTTGGTCGGACCCCTATATACGCAGTATTTT. The chain recombines TRBV7-3 with TRBJ2-3; D is ambiguous. This CDR3 region has 14 residues. CDR1 is SGHTA, CDR2 FQGTGA, per germline. V lost 3 bases and J lost 7, with 14 bases in between.

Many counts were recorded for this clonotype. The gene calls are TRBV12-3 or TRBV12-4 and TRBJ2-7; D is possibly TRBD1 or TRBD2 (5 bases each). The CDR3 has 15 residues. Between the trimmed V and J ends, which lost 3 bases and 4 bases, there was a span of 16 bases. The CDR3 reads CASSFGQGVSYEQYF. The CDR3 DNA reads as TGTGCCAGCAGTTTTGGTCAGGGAGTTTCATACGAGCAGTACTTC.